This T cell receptor beta chain was sequenced during a study of early T cells in non-severe SARS-CoV-2 infection. This clonotype was seen only a few times. Trimming pared 5 bases from V and 7 bases from J, leaving 17 bases between. The germline gives CDR1 SEHNR, CDR2 FQNEAQ (reference sequence). The CDR3 is 15 amino acids. TCRdb passed the 5' RACE reads through MiXCR, listing each CDR3 protein once. The sample holds 35,000 to 50,000 distinct CDR3 sequences, around 7% seen once. The rearrangement links TRBV7-9 to TRBJ1-4, with D uncertain. The sequenced sample was whole blood. The TCR originated in an adult who was a healthcare worker with PCR-confirmed SARS-CoV-2 infection or an uninfected control (not recorded which). As DNA, the CDR3 is TGTGCCAGCAGCCCCCCGGGAAACCCGGGTGAAAAACTGTTTTTT. Protein: CASSPPGNPGEKLFF.